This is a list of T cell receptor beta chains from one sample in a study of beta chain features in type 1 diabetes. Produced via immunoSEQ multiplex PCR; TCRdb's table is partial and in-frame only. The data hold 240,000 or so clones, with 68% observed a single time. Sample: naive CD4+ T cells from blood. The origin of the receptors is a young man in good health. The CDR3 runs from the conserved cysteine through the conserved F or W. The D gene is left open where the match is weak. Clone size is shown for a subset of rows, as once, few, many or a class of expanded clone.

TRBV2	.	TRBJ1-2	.	CASSDVSYGYTF	TGTGCCAGCAGTGATGTCAGCTATGGCTACACCTTC
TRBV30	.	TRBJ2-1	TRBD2	CAWGSGTRYDEQFF	TGTGCCTGGGGCTCCGGGACTAGGTACGATGAGCAGTTCTTC
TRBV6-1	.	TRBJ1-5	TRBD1	CASSEPRDSQPQHF	TGTGCCAGCAGTGAACCAAGGGACAGTCAGCCCCAGCATTTT
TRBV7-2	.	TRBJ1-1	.	CASSLSLGDTEAFF	TGTGCCAGCAGCTTATCACTGGGTGACACTGAAGCTTTCTTT
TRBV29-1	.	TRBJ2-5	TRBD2	CSATPGLAGEAQYF	TGCAGCGCTACACCGGGACTAGCGGGAGAGGCCCAGTACTTC
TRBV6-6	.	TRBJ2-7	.	CASSYEPYEQYF	TGTGCCAGCAGTTACGAGCCCTACGAGCAGTACTTC
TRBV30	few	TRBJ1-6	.	CAWRLREAPLHF	TGTGCCTGGAGGCTGCGAGAGGCACCCCTCCACTTT
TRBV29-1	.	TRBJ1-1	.	CSVTPTLNTEAFF	TGCAGCGTTACTCCCACATTGAACACTGAAGCTTTCTTT
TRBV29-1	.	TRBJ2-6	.	CSASPSGANVLTF	TGCAGCGCTTCACCATCCGGGGCCAACGTCCTGACTTTC
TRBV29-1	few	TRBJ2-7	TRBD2	CSVGSGTSGLPYEQYF	TGCAGCGTTGGTTCGGGGACTAGCGGCCTTCCCTACGAGCAGTACTTC
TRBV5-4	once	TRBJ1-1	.	CASSLVAQGRTEAFF	TGTGCCAGCAGCTTGGTAGCGCAGGGCCGCACTGAAGCTTTCTTT
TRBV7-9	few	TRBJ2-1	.	CASSFDRIEQFF	TGTGCCAGCAGCTTCGACAGGATTGAGCAGTTCTTC
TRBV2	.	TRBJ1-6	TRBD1	CASRTPGQGDSPLHF	TGTGCCAGCAGAACCCCGGGACAGGGAGATTCACCCCTCCACTTT
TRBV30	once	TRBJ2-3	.	CAWTSSPDTQYF	TGTGCCTGGACTAGTAGCCCAGATACGCAGTATTTT
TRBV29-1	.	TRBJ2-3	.	CSVEDRGAGSPDTQYF	TGCAGCGTTGAAGATCGAGGTGCAGGGTCCCCCGATACGCAGTATTTT
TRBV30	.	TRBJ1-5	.	CALGPGGNQPQHF	TGTGCCCTCGGCCCGGGGGGCAATCAGCCCCAGCATTTT
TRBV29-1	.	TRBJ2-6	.	CSVQQGNSGANVLTF	TGCAGCGTTCAACAGGGTAACTCTGGGGCCAACGTCCTGACTTTC
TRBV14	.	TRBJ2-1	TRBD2	CASSSLAGAYNEQFF	TGTGCCAGCAGCTCCCTAGCGGGGGCCTACAATGAGCAGTTCTTC
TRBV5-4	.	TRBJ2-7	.	CASSLDPVLDEQYF	TGTGCCAGCAGCTTGGATCCAGTTCTGGACGAGCAGTACTTC
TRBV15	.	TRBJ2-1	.	CATSRDMLSSYNEQFF	TGTGCCACCAGCAGAGATATGTTGAGCTCCTACAATGAGCAGTTCTTC
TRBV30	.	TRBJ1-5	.	CAWSLQGNQPQHF	TGTGCCTGGAGCCTACAGGGCAATCAGCCCCAGCATTTT
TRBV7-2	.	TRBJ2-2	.	CASSFSGASNTGELFF	TGTGCCAGCAGCTTCTCAGGGGCTTCGAACACCGGGGAGCTGTTTTTT
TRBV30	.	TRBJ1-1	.	CAWEPTGLSEAFF	TGTGCCTGGGAACCTACAGGGCTTAGTGAAGCTTTCTTT
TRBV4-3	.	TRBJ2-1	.	CASSLRDGRSYNEQFF	TGCGCCAGCAGCCTCCGAGATGGAAGGTCCTACAATGAGCAGTTCTTC
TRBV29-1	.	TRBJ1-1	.	CSVTRTALGTEAFF	TGCAGCGTTACTCGGACAGCCCTGGGAACTGAAGCTTTCTTT
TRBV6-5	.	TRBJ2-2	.	CASRGGNTGELFF	TGTGCCAGCAGGGGAGGGAACACCGGGGAGCTGTTTTTT
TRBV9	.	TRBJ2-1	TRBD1	CASSDGQGAYNEQFF	TGTGCCAGCAGCGATGGACAGGGGGCATACAATGAGCAGTTCTTC
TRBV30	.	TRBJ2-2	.	CAWTPSGGNAGELFF	TGTGCCTGGACCCCTTCGGGCGGGAACGCCGGGGAGCTGTTTTTT
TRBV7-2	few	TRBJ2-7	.	CASSLEDFSSYEQYF	TGTGCCAGCAGCTTAGAGGATTTCAGCTCCTACGAGCAGTACTTC
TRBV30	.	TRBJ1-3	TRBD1	CAWSGTGHTIYF	TGTGCCTGGAGTGGGACAGGGCACACCATATATTTT
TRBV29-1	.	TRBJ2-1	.	CSVEEGRADSYNEQFF	TGCAGCGTTGAAGAAGGGCGAGCGGACTCCTACAATGAGCAGTTCTTC
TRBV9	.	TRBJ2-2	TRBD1	CASSVGRQGATAGELFF	TGTGCCAGCAGCGTGGGTAGACAGGGGGCGACCGCCGGGGAGCTGTTTTTT
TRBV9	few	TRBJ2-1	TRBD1	CASSAWDRGSNEQFF	TGTGCCAGCAGCGCTTGGGACAGGGGGAGCAATGAGCAGTTCTTC
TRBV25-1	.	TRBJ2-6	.	CASSDRPSGANVLTF	TGTGCCAGCAGTGATCGACCCTCTGGGGCCAACGTCCTGACTTTC
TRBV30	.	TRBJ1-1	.	CAWSVVRGTEAFF	TGTGCCTGGAGTGTAGTTAGGGGCACTGAAGCTTTCTTT
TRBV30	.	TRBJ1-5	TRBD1	CAWSEAGGFQPQHF	TGTGCCTGGAGTGAGGCAGGGGGATTTCAGCCCCAGCATTTT
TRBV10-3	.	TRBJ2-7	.	CAIGAASYEQYF	TGTGCCATAGGGGCGGCTTCCTACGAGCAGTACTTC
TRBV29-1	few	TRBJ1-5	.	CSVAGSNQPQHF	TGCAGCGTTGCGGGGAGCAATCAGCCCCAGCATTTT
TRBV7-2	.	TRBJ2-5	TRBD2	CASRGLAGIETQYF	TGTGCCAGCAGGGGACTAGCGGGGATAGAGACCCAGTACTTC
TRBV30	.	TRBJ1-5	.	CAWNAGRQPQHF	TGTGCCTGGAACGCAGGGAGACAGCCCCAGCATTTT
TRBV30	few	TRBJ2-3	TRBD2	CAWSFGLATDTQYF	TGTGCCTGGAGTTTTGGACTAGCTACAGATACGCAGTATTTT
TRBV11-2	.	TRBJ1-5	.	CASSPGVARGEPQHF	TGTGCCAGCAGCCCTGGCGTGGCGCGGGGAGAGCCCCAGCATTTT
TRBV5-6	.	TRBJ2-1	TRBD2	CASSLEGLGGEQFF	TGTGCCAGCAGCTTGGAGGGACTAGGAGGTGAGCAGTTCTTC